These 24 T cell receptor beta chains originate from one sample sequenced in a study of CD8+ T cells in alopecia areata. Once RNA had been extracted, it was reverse transcribed into cDNA to act as the sequencing template. Profiling relied on immunoSEQ multiplex PCR, and the TCRdb table lists in-frame clones only, not all of them. Of 110,000 to 150,000 clones listed, around 49% were seen once; the top ten hold roughly 0.99%. The material was CD4+ T cells sorted from blood, obtained at week 0. Receptors were obtained from a human donor with alopecia areata.

This clone was detected only a few times. This chain connects TRBV18 to TRBJ1-1, with a possible D match to TRBD1 (5 bases). In germline, CDR1 is KGHSH, CDR2 LQKENI. The CDR3 runs to 14 residues. Trimming left V 3 bases short and J 4 bases short, with 12 bases between. CDR3 in amino acids: CASSPGGSSTEAFF. The CDR3 nucleotides read TGTGCCAGCTCACCGGGGGGAAGCAGCACTGAAGCTTTCTTT.

The V gene is TRBV4-3, the J gene TRBJ2-7; either TRBD1 or TRBD2 may fit D (5 bases each). Trimming cost V 5 bases and J 2 bases, with 16 bases left between them. CDR1 is LGHNA, CDR2 YSLEER, per germline. The CDR3 runs 15 residues. The CDR3 region has the DNA TGCGCCAGCAGCTCCCAACTGGGACCGACCTACGAGCAGTACTTC. This encodes CASSSQLGPTYEQYF.

There are a few counts of this clone. Additional DNA sequences in this sample encode the identical CDR3. The chain joins TRBV7-2 to TRBJ2-1; no definite D call. This CDR3 contains 13 residues. The germline V gene has CDR1 SGHTA and CDR2 FQGNSA. V gave up 5 bases and J gave up 1 base, with 6 bases separating them. This CDR3 is CASSPGSYNEQFF. Written as DNA, the CDR3 is TGTGCCAGCAGCCCCGGTTCCTACAATGAGCAGTTCTTC. The full variable domain, rest sourced from reference TRBV7-2 and TRBJ2-1, is GAGVSQSPSNKVTEKGKDVELRCDPISGHTALYWYRQSLGQGLEFLIYFQGNSAPDKSGLPSDRFSAERTGGSVSTLTIQRTQQEDSAVYLCASSPGSYNEQFFGPGTRLTVL.

This clone appeared a few times. This chain connects TRBV29-1 to TRBJ2-7; 11 bases fit TRBD1. The V gene end was trimmed by 6 bases and the J gene end by 6 bases; junction bases not matched to a gene: 7. CDR3 size: 13 residues. Germline-derived CDR1 and CDR2 are SQVTM and ANQGSEA. The CDR3 sequence: CSVQRGQGVEQYF. Written as DNA, the CDR3 is TGCAGCGTCCAGAGGGGACAGGGGGTCGAGCAGTACTTC.

This clone has more than one count but fewer than ten. The CDR3 nucleotides read TGTGCCATCAGTGAGGGAGATAACTATGGCTACACCTTC. Encoded protein: CAISEGDNYGYTF. The chain is built from TRBV10-3 and TRBJ1-2; no reliable D call. The V and J ends lost 2 bases and 1 base respectively, with 5 bases between them. The CDR3 totals 13 residues. Germline values: CDR1 ENHRY, CDR2 SYGVKD.

V gene TRBV29-1 combines with J gene TRBJ2-7; the D gene is possibly TRBD1 (5 bases). CDR3 size: 12 residues. The V gene's germline CDR1 is SQVTM and CDR2 ANQGSEA. Between the trimmed V and J ends, which lost 1 base and 2 bases, there was a span of 6 bases. The CDR3 region has the DNA TGCAGCGTTGAAGGACAGACCTACGAGCAGTACTTC. Protein sequence: CSVEGQTYEQYF.

The chain has TRBV27 and TRBJ1-2, with a possible D match to TRBD1 (5 bases). CDR1 MNHEY and CDR2 SMNVEV come from the germline V gene (reference sequence). This CDR3 is built from 12 residues. The V gene lost 3 bases and the J gene lost 8 bases, with 10 bases spanning the gap. The CDR3 DNA reads TGTGCCAGCAGTTTTGGGGGGGAAGGCTACACCTTC. It encodes CASSFGGEGYTF.

J is TRBJ2-5 and V is TRBV29-1, with TRBD2 identical over 10 bases. The V gene's germline CDR1 is SQVTM and CDR2 ANQGSEA. The CDR3 is 15 residues long. The V and J ends lost 7 bases and 4 bases, in that order; junction bases with no gene match: 12. The CDR3 loop is CSADPTSGKRETQYF. The CDR3 DNA sequence: TGCAGCGCCGACCCCACTAGCGGGAAGCGAGAGACCCAGTACTTC.

This clone was picked up a small number of times. V is TRBV30 and J is TRBJ2-7; D is possibly TRBD1 (6 bases). The CDR3 contains 14 residues. Trimming shortened V by 4 bases and J by 2 bases, and 15 bases separated the two germline ends. CDR1 GTSNPN and CDR2 SVGIG come from the germline V gene (reference sequence). Here the CDR3 reads CAWKGDGLTYEQYF. DNA of the CDR3: TGTGCCTGGAAGGGGGACGGCCTCACCTACGAGCAGTACTTC.

Points on this clone: This CDR3 fails to terminate in the conserved phenylalanine or tryptophan, so it likely reflects a read error. The CDR3 bases are TGTGCCAGCAGCTTCACTTCCCTCTACGAGCAGTACTCC. It specifies CASSFTSLYEQYS. The rearrangement joins TRBV7-2 to TRBJ2-7; no firm D call. The CDR3 has 13 residues. Between the trimmed V and J ends, which lost 3 bases and 3 bases, there was a span of 9 bases. Germline V gene sequence: CDR1 SGHTA, CDR2 FQGNSA.

This clone was recorded a few times. The V and J genes are TRBV29-1 and TRBJ1-1, with a tentative D call TRBD1 (5 bases). Per germline, CDR1 SQVTM and CDR2 ANQGSEA. The CDR3 is 12 residues long. Trimming pared 5 bases from V and 6 bases from J, leaving 13 bases between. Here the CDR3 DNA reads TGCAGCGTTCGGGGCCTAGGGGCTGAAGCTTTCTTT. Its translation is CSVRGLGAEAFF.

This clone was detected a few times. The chain combines TRBV30 with TRBJ2-1, with TRBD2 identical over 8 bases. This CDR3 comprises 14 residues. CDR1 is GTSNPN, CDR2 SVGIG, per germline (reference sequence). V was pared by 2 bases and J by 4 bases, with 4 bases of the junction left unmatched. DNA of the CDR3: TGTGCCTGGAGTAGACTAGCGAAATACAATGAGCAGTTCTTC. The encoded protein is CAWSRLAKYNEQFF.

The CDR3 is CASSLPSGGAKNIQYF. Written as DNA, the CDR3 is TGTGCCAGCAGTTTGCCCAGCGGGGGAGCCAAAAACATTCAGTACTTC. The chain links TRBV28 to TRBJ2-4; 8 nucleotides match TRBD2. The germline V gene encodes CDR1 MDHEN and CDR2 SYDVKM. After removal of 3 bases from V and 0 bases from J, the junction contained 4 bases not matched to a gene. The CDR3 covers 16 residues. Based on the CDR3 plus reference TRBV28 and TRBJ2-4, the full variable domain is DVKVTQSSRYLVKRTGEKVFLECVQDMDHENMFWYRQDPGLGLRLIYFSYDVKMKEKGDIPEGYSVSREKKERFSLILESASTNQTSMYLCASSLPSGGAKNIQYFGAGTRLSVL.

Worth noting for this clone: Other DNA sequences in the sample encode the same CDR3. The V gene is TRBV28, the J gene TRBJ2-7; D is unresolved. The V gene's germline CDR1 is MDHEN and CDR2 SYDVKM. There are 10 residues in the CDR3. The V gene lost 5 bases and the J gene lost 4 bases, with 3 bases spanning the gap. The CDR3 DNA follows: TGTGCCAGCAGTCTATACGAGCAGTACTTC. Encoded protein: CASSLYEQYF.

The V and J genes are TRBV6-1 and TRBJ2-7, with 9 bases identical to TRBD2. CDR1 is MNHNS, CDR2 SASEGT, per germline. V gave up 2 bases and J gave up 1 base; unmatched junction bases: 6. This CDR3 spans 16 amino acids. The CDR3 DNA reads as TGTGCCAGCAGTGAAAGAACTAGCGGGTTTTCCTACGAGCAGTACTTC. This codes for CASSERTSGFSYEQYF.

This rearrangement joins TRBV30 to TRBJ2-3, with 8 bases matching TRBD1. V was pared by 5 bases and J by 4 bases, with 23 bases of the junction left unmatched. The CDR3 runs to 19 residues. The germline gives CDR1 GTSNPN, CDR2 SVGIG (reference sequence). CDR3 in DNA: TGTGCCTGGGGGTCCGGACAGGGTGGAATAGCGGCCCGGGCAGATACGCAGTATTTT. It translates to CAWGSGQGGIAARADTQYF.

The genes are TRBV2 and TRBJ2-3; D is ambiguous. The germline V gene has CDR1 SNHLY and CDR2 FYNNEI. The V end was cut by 3 bases, the J end by 6 bases, with 10 bases between. The CDR3 loop spans 13 amino acids. The CDR3 sequence is CASSDLLPDTQYF. The CDR3 DNA follows: TGTGCCAGCAGTGACCTACTACCGGATACGCAGTATTTT.

The V and J genes are TRBV11-1 and TRBJ1-1, with D tentatively TRBD1 (5 bases). This CDR3 contains 16 residues. The germline V and J ends were trimmed by 10 bases and 0 bases, with 21 bases remaining between them. Germline V gene data show CDR1 as SGHAT and CDR2 as FQDESV (reference sequence). CDR3 nucleotide sequence: TGTGCCATGACCTCGGGGGGGATAGTCGTGAACACTGAAGCTTTCTTT. It yields the protein CAMTSGGIVVNTEAFF.

The chain carries TRBV10-1 and TRBJ2-4; maybe TRBD2 (5 bases). CDR3 length equals 13 residues. V dropped 6 bases and J dropped 5 bases, with 11 bases sitting between them. Germline CDR1 reads WNHNN; CDR2 reads SYGVQD (reference sequence). The CDR3 loop is CASSGLGENIQYF. CDR3 bases: TGCGCCAGCAGCGGACTGGGAGAAAACATTCAGTACTTC.

V is TRBV7-6 and J is TRBJ2-1; 11 bases map to TRBD2. This CDR3 has 16 amino acids. CDR1 SGHVS and CDR2 FNYEAQ come from the germline V gene. The V and J ends lost 2 bases and 4 bases, in that order; junction bases with no gene match: 4. As DNA, the CDR3 is TGTGCCAGCAGCTTATCAGGGACTAGCGGTTACAATGAGCAGTTCTTC. Translated, it gives CASSLSGTSGYNEQFF. Using reference TRBV7-6 and TRBJ2-1 for the parts outside the CDR3, the full variable domain is GAGVSQSPRYKVTKRGQDVALRCDPISGHVSLYWYRQALGQGPEFLTYFNYEAQQDKSGLPNDRFSAERPEGSISTLTIQRTEQRDSAMYRCASSLSGTSGYNEQFFGPGTRLTVL.

This clone occurred a few times. The J gene is TRBJ2-5, the V gene TRBV29-1; the D gene is possibly TRBD2 (5 bases). Trimming removed 7 bases from V and 7 bases from J, with 19 bases in between. This CDR3 is 13 amino acids long. Germline CDR1 SQVTM, CDR2 ANQGSEA. As DNA, the CDR3 is TGCAGCGCACGAGGCCCTGGCCGGGGGACCCAGTACTTC. It is translated as CSARGPGRGTQYF. The full variable domain, in which reference TRBV29-1 and TRBJ2-5 provide the parts outside the CDR3, is SAVISQKPSRDICQRGTSLTIQCQVDSQVTMMFWYRQQPGQSLTLIATANQGSEATYESGFVIDKFPISRPNLTFSTLTVSNMSPEDSSIYLCSARGPGRGTQYFGPGTRLLVL.

The V gene is TRBV27, the J gene TRBJ2-2; D unresolved. V gave up 2 bases and J gave up 6 bases, with 7 bases separating them. Germline-derived CDR1 and CDR2 are MNHEY and SMNVEV (reference sequence). The CDR3 spans 13 residues. Written as DNA, the CDR3 is TGTGCCAGCAGTTTAATTACCGCCGGGGAGCTGTTTTTT. Translation: CASSLITAGELFF.

CDR3 in amino acids: CASRSPGTRDEQYF. In nucleotides, the CDR3 is TGTGCCAGCAGATCCCCCGGGACTCGGGACGAGCAGTACTTC. The chain is built from TRBV6-1 and TRBJ2-7; TRBD2 might be the D (6 bases). The CDR3 consists of 14 residues. Deletions cut 6 bases from V and 5 bases from J, with 17 bases between. Germline values: CDR1 MNHNS, CDR2 SASEGT.

This sequence joins TRBV11-2 and TRBJ2-7; D gene unclear. Trimming took 1 base from V and 3 from J, leaving 7 bases between them. Germline CDR1 SGHAT, CDR2 FQNNGV. The CDR3 is 13 residues long. The DNA for the CDR3 is TGTGCCAGCAGCTTAGTGCCAGGCTACGAGCAGTACTTC. Translation gives CASSLVPGYEQYF.